These T cell receptor beta chains were read from a single sample in a study of T cells in Graves' hyperthyroidism and ophthalmopathy. TCRdb reprocessed the multiplex PCR reads via MiXCR and lists one record per CDR3 protein. Here the sample spans hundreds of thousands of distinct CDR3 sequences, approximately 15% being singletons. Sequences were obtained from blood. These receptors all come from a woman aged 35 to 49 with Graves' ophthalmopathy. CDR3s include the opening cysteine and the closing phenylalanine or tryptophan.

v_gene	j_gene	CDR3aa
TRBV27	TRBJ2-1	CASSLGAGHNEQFF
TRBV7-9	TRBJ1-1	CASSYPTPEAFF
TRBV6-1	TRBJ2-3	CASSDLAGSGGADTQYF
TRBV18	TRBJ2-2	CASSPLVSGELFF
TRBV11-2	TRBJ2-7	CASSLGGVREQYF
TRBV28	TRBJ2-1	CASSLLGYEQFF
TRBV28	TRBJ2-1	CASSFGQINNEQFF
TRBV3-1	TRBJ2-1	CASSQELAGQFF
TRBV7-9	TRBJ1-1	CASSFRGVDTEAFF
TRBV5-1	TRBJ1-3	CASSGGRPGSGNTIYF
TRBV10-2	TRBJ1-2	CASSESFQFGGYTF
TRBV2	TRBJ2-5	CASLLVQGAETQYF
TRBV3-1	TRBJ1-2	CASSRDRGPWGYTF
TRBV18	TRBJ1-1	CASSPLRGGTEAFF
TRBV5-5	TRBJ2-7	CASSSDGQGGFSYEQYF
TRBV18	TRBJ2-1	CASSRLGREGPLNEQFF
TRBV6-1	TRBJ2-1	CASREGDSYNEQFF
TRBV4-2	TRBJ1-4	CASSQDVDRAHEKLFF
TRBV20-1	TRBJ1-5	CSARDMTGGNQPQHF
TRBV9	TRBJ2-2	CASSEYRGNTGELFF
TRBV5-1	TRBJ1-6	CASSIGQGGRSPLHF
TRBV5-1	TRBJ2-7	CASSFTTGAYEQYF
TRBV7-9	TRBJ2-5	CASSVTGTQETQYF
TRBV20-1	TRBJ2-1	CSARDGAGYNEQFF
TRBV20-1	TRBJ2-1	CSAAPSGTSYNEQFF
TRBV2	TRBJ2-5	CASSEDTQETQYF
TRBV29-1	TRBJ1-1	CSVAGYDVEAFF
TRBV29-1	TRBJ1-1	CSVEVQGGQAFF
TRBV12-3/TRBV12-4	TRBJ2-4	CASSIQGIQYF
TRBV12-3/TRBV12-4	TRBJ2-3	CASSLRPRGDTQYF
TRBV30	TRBJ1-1	CAWGAGHGGTEAFF
TRBV27	TRBJ1-2	CASSFRYRVGYGYTF
TRBV20-1	TRBJ2-5	CSAAGPSLRSYQETQYF
TRBV28	TRBJ1-2	CASIHRTGLLKYGYTF
TRBV20-1	TRBJ2-7	CSALTASRGEQYF
TRBV11-3	TRBJ1-1	CASSSGNTEAFF
TRBV20-1	TRBJ1-2	CSARWGFGGYTF
TRBV11-2	TRBJ2-3	CASSSGASGTDTQYF
TRBV20-1	TRBJ2-2	CSALNGAGGTVTGELFF
TRBV5-1	TRBJ2-5	CASSSDTSGETQYF
TRBV15	TRBJ1-1	CATNRDRGEAFF
TRBV2	TRBJ2-4	CASSLGGGFKNIQYF
TRBV12-3/TRBV12-4	TRBJ2-7	CAAGLSYEQYF
TRBV5-1	TRBJ2-7	CASSLAPGTGGFPYEQYF
TRBV27	TRBJ1-1	CASSSPPRSQGRRTEAFF
TRBV27	TRBJ1-1	CASSLSVYVNTEAFF
TRBV5-1	TRBJ1-3	CASSSGENTIYF
TRBV2	TRBJ2-7	CASSGTGSRPQHEQYF
TRBV7-9	TRBJ2-7	CASSFGAGGYEQYF